This T cell receptor (beta chain) was found in a study of blood T cells in healthy people across ages. A second PCR, run for about 7 to 12 cycles, used a sample-barcoded 5' primer plus a J-beta primer mix. Every molecule of cDNA carried a tag from a template-switch adaptor with 12 random nucleotides. TCRdb reprocessed the 5' RACE reads via MiXCR and lists one record per CDR3 protein. Among over 1,200,000 distinct CDR3 sequences listed, around 59% were seen once. Details on this clonotype: A junction boundary mismatches the germline segment, possibly from a read error.

Germline V gene lookup returns CDR1 SGDLS and CDR2 YYNGEE. The CDR3 has 15 amino acids. The clonotype originates from a man aged 18 to 30 in good health. The chain uses TRBV9 and TRBJ2-5; TRBD1 agrees at 8 bases. Sequenced input: blood. The CDR3 region is CASSVLGTGQEAQYF. The CDR3 DNA follows: TGTGCCAGCAGCGTCCTCGGGACAGGCCAAGAGGCCCAGTACTTC.